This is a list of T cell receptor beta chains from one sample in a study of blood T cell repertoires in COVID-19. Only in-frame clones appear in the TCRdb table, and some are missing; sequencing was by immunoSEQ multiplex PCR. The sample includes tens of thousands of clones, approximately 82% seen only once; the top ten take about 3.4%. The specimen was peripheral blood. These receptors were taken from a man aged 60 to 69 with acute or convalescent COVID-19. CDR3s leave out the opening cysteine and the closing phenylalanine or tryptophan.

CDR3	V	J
ATSDSTGLTGELF	TRBV24-1	TRBJ2-2
ASSVGGANQPQH	TRBV9	TRBJ1-5
SVEVLPTGRYGYT	TRBV29-1	TRBJ1-2
ASSISSGTGGTGELF	TRBV7-3	TRBJ2-2
ASSIVGATNEKLF	TRBV19	TRBJ1-4
ASSPGQIYNSPLH	TRBV18	TRBJ1-6
ASSPQGAVGETQY	TRBV18	TRBJ2-5
ASSFSAGDYEQY	TRBV5-1	TRBJ2-7
ASSFSQDYTGELF	TRBV7-9	TRBJ2-2
ASSRPRDSTNEKLF	TRBV18	TRBJ1-4
ASSSSTSGGPFPKNIQY	TRBV7-9	TRBJ2-4
SVGSGGTEAF	TRBV29-1	TRBJ1-1
AWGQGRPLH	TRBV30	TRBJ1-6
AWKLAGATDTQY	TRBV30	TRBJ2-3
ASSNMRDTEAF	TRBV19	TRBJ1-1
ASSPSRVVDEQY	TRBV18	TRBJ2-7
ASSFSGGVYNEQF	TRBV6-5	TRBJ2-1
ASSLIRDRSYEQY	TRBV28	TRBJ2-7
AWSPSIREQF	TRBV30	TRBJ2-1
ASSQDRGIGNTIY	TRBV4-1	TRBJ1-3
ASSQQGEGTEAF	TRBV18	TRBJ1-1
ASSAGETQY	TRBV18	TRBJ2-5
ASSEALQGQGVSYEQY	TRBV2	TRBJ2-7
ATSSGQGAYTEAF	TRBV15	TRBJ1-1
ASSQELGGGRGNEQF	TRBV4-2	TRBJ2-1
ASNTLGGVTTNEKLF	TRBV28	TRBJ1-4
ATSRGGKEGAKAGYVGYT	TRBV15	TRBJ1-2
ASSVETGGAYEQY	TRBV9	TRBJ2-7
ASSADRASNQPQH	TRBV19	TRBJ1-5
ATSDPTGTTEAF	TRBV24-1	TRBJ1-1
ASSLVGQGDTEAF	TRBV5-4	TRBJ1-1
ASSVVGQGGDTQY	TRBV9	TRBJ2-3
ASSPGWGETNEKLF	TRBV5-1	TRBJ1-4
ASSLAGGVSSYNEQF	TRBV7-2	TRBJ2-1
ASSAGTTKETQY	TRBV5-1	TRBJ2-5
ASSLEGTNTEAF	TRBV7-9	TRBJ1-1
ASSSPPGQNTGELF	TRBV6-2/TRBV6-3	TRBJ2-2
ASSYSISARRY	TRBV6-5	TRBJ2-3
SVKDSQGYFQETQY	TRBV29-1	TRBJ2-5